One sample yielded the 28 T cell receptor beta chains listed below, sequenced in a study of read filtering for tumor transcriptome and immune sequencing. This library used roughly 370 ng RNA and molecular barcoded adaptors spanning alpha/delta and beta/gamma chains. TCRdb passed the reads through MiXCR, listing each CDR3 protein once. The sample yields approximately 58,000 distinct CDR3 sequences, more than 9% seen once. Material for sequencing was a population of CD138-negative cells sorted from bone marrow. Receptors were obtained from a donor at least 40 years old with multiple myeloma.

In its sample, this clonotype was seen many times. The V and J genes are TRBV18 and TRBJ2-1; 7 positions match TRBD2. Germline loops: CDR1 KGHSH, CDR2 LQKENI. The CDR3 is 15 residues long. With 6 bases clipped from V and 0 bases from J, the junction kept 5 bases outside the gene matches. CDR3 nucleotide sequence: TGTGCCAGCTCGCCAGCGGGGAGCTCCTACAATGAGCAGTTCTTC. It encodes CASSPAGSSYNEQFF.

For this clonotype: A far larger clone is only one base removed, so a read error is likely. The V call is TRBV7-2, the J call TRBJ1-6, with a tentative D call TRBD1 (6 bases). Germline assignment: CDR1 SGHTA and CDR2 FQGNSA. This CDR3 region has 14 residues. CDR3 sequence (DNA): TGTGCCAGCACCGGACAGTTTTATAATTCACCCCGCCACTTT. Translated, it gives CASTGQFYNSPRHF.

This clonotype was counted between two and nine times. A read error is possible here, since a much larger clone lies one base away. The V and J genes are TRBV10-3 and TRBJ2-7; 11 bases are a match to TRBD1. In germline, CDR1 is ENHRY, CDR2 SYGVKD. This CDR3 has 14 residues. The CDR3 coding sequence is TGTGTCATCAGGACCGGGACAGGGGGTGGGGAGCAGTACTTC. This codes for CVIRTGTGGGEQYF.

This clonotype was counted many times. This rearrangement joins TRBV7-8 to TRBJ1-5; D is unresolved. V lost 4 bases to trimming and J lost 5 bases, with 6 bases between them. Germline-derived CDR1 and CDR2 are SGHVS and FQNEAQ. The CDR3 extends over 12 amino acids. CDR3 DNA sequence: TGTGCCAGCAGCTGGTGGGATCAGCCCCAGCATTTT. Residues: CASSWWDQPQHF.

V and J are TRBV20-1 and TRBJ1-5; TRBD1 is a possible D gene (6 bases). Trimming took 0 bases from V and 2 from J, leaving 11 bases between them. Germline assignment: CDR1 DFQATT and CDR2 SNEGSKA (reference sequence). CDR3 size: 15 residues. The CDR3 is CSARDPYRGNQPQHF. Written as DNA, the CDR3 is TGCAGTGCTAGAGACCCGTACAGGGGCAATCAGCCCCAGCATTTT.

In its sample, this clonotype was seen a few times. J is TRBJ2-1 and V is TRBV20-1, with 9 bases that match TRBD2. Germline CDR1 and CDR2: DFQATT and SNEGSKA (reference sequence). The CDR3 has 14 residues. Losses at the gene ends were 4 bases for V and 1 base for J; bases not matched to a gene: 2. CDR3: CSATSGGSYNEQFF. In DNA form, the CDR3 reads TGCAGTGCTACGAGCGGGGGGTCCTACAATGAGCAGTTCTTC.

In this sample, this clonotype turned up many times. The chain couples TRBV6-5 to TRBJ1-6, with D maybe TRBD1 (5 bases). Germline CDR1 and CDR2: MNHEY and SVGAGI. With 0 bases removed from V and 11 bases from J, the gap between germline ends came to 8 bases. CDR3 length: 13 residues. CDR3 amino acids: CASSYSGTTPLHF. CDR3 DNA sequence: TGTGCCAGCAGTTACTCGGGGACTACACCCCTCCACTTT.

This clonotype was counted once. Possible read error: a much larger clone is one base away. The chain is built from TRBV11-1 and TRBJ1-1; TRBD1 is a possible D gene (6 bases). Trimming removed 5 bases at V and 0 bases at J, with 7 bases between. Germline assignment: CDR1 SGHAT and CDR2 FQDESV (reference sequence). The CDR3 has 13 residues. The CDR3 region is CASSQGMNTEAFF. The CDR3 nucleotides read TGTGCCAGCAGCCAGGGGATGAACACTGAAGCTTTCTTT.

The J gene is TRBJ2-5, the V gene TRBV12-3 or TRBV12-4; 9 bases agree with TRBD2. The trim removed 6 bases at V and 1 base at J, leaving 9 bases unmatched. The CDR3 totals 16 residues. CDR3 nucleotide sequence: TGTGCCAGCAGCCTCTCGCGGGGGGGAAGCCAAGAGACCCAGTACTTC. It codes for CASSLSRGGSQETQYF.

There are many counts of this clonotype. The J gene is TRBJ1-4, the V gene TRBV20-1; D call uncertain. Germline-derived CDR1 and CDR2 are DFQATT and SNEGSKA (reference sequence). This CDR3 region has 11 residues. Trimming took 5 bases from V and 8 from J, leaving 9 bases between them. In nucleotides, the CDR3 is TGCAGTGCTCTTTTAGACGAAAAACTGTTTTTT. Residues: CSALLDEKLFF.

This clonotype showed up many times. The V call is TRBV4-1, the J call TRBJ2-4; D gene uncertain. The CDR3 runs 15 residues. CDR1 is MGHRA, CDR2 YSYEKL, per germline. V was clipped by 0 bases and J by 7 bases, with 13 bases between them. CDR3 DNA sequence: TGCGCCAGCAGCCAAGAGCCGGGCCCCCCGAACATTCAGTACTTC. This codes for CASSQEPGPPNIQYF.

At least ten counts were recorded for this clonotype. This CDR3 fails to terminate in the conserved phenylalanine or tryptophan, so it likely reflects a read error. The rearrangement links TRBV6-5 to TRBJ1-1; TRBD1 aligns across 7 bases. The V segment lost 4 bases and the J segment 4 bases; nucleotides outside the gene matches: 6. The germline V gene encodes CDR1 MNHEY and CDR2 SVGAGI. There are 14 residues in the CDR3. CDR3 region: CASSWYQGGTEAFL. In nucleotides, the CDR3 is TGTGCCAGCAGTTGGTATCAGGGGGGCACTGAAGCTTTCCTT.

This clonotype was counted ten times or more. DNA of the CDR3: TGTGCCAGCAGCCTCCCTTCCGGGGCAGGGGGCTTGGACACTGAAGCTTTCTTT. This translates into CASSLPSGAGGLDTEAFF. The chain has TRBV7-9 and TRBJ1-1; 8 nucleotides line up with TRBD1. Germline V lookup: CDR1 SEHNR, CDR2 FQNEAQ (reference sequence). With V trimmed by 5 bases and J by 3 bases, 17 bases remained unmatched. The CDR3 has 18 amino acids.

This clonotype was detected many times. J is TRBJ1-1 and V is TRBV29-1; D gene ambiguous. V was shortened by 6 bases and J by 2 bases, with 16 bases between the two germline ends. Germline loops: CDR1 SQVTM, CDR2 ANQGSEA. The CDR3 sequence is 14 residues long. This CDR3 is CSVRRPKSNTEAFF. CDR3 nucleotide sequence: TGCAGCGTCAGAAGACCGAAATCCAACACTGAAGCTTTCTTT. Full variable domain (rest looked up from reference TRBV29-1 and TRBJ1-1): SAVISQKPSRDICQRGTSLTIQCQVDSQVTMMFWYRQQPGQSLTLIATANQGSEATYESGFVIDKFPISRPNLTFSTLTVSNMSPEDSSIYLCSVRRPKSNTEAFFGQGTRLTVV.

Note on this clonotype: A read error is likely, as this CDR3 ends without the conserved phenylalanine or tryptophan. The J gene is TRBJ1-6, the V gene TRBV6-5; D gene uncertain. This CDR3 spans 17 amino acids. The germline V gene encodes CDR1 MNHEY and CDR2 SVGAGI. The CDR3: CASIKTGPSSYNSPLHS. The CDR3, as DNA: TGTGCCAGCATCAAGACCGGACCCAGCTCCTATAATTCACCTCTCCACTCT.

In this sample, this clonotype turned up a few times. The V gene is TRBV5-6, the J gene TRBJ1-2; D is unclear. Trimming cost V 3 bases and J 3 bases, with 15 bases left between them. CDR3 length equals 15 residues. Germline lookup yields CDR1 SGHDT and CDR2 YYEEEE. DNA for the CDR3: TGTGCCAGCAGCTGGGTCGAGGAATACGACTATGGCTACACCTTC. Its translation is CASSWVEEYDYGYTF.

This clonotype was seen at least ten times. The chain joins TRBV12-3 or TRBV12-4 to TRBJ2-5; TRBD1 agrees at 10 bases. Losses at the gene ends were 6 bases for V and 1 base for J; bases not matched to a gene: 11. The CDR3 totals 17 residues. CDR3 nucleotides: TGTGCCAGCAGGCTCGGGTTGGGACAGGGGAGCCAAGAGACCCAGTACTTC. Encoded protein: CASRLGLGQGSQETQYF.

This clonotype was picked up one time. The V call is TRBV29-1, the J call TRBJ1-2; D is unresolved. The CDR3 loop spans 13 amino acids. In germline, CDR1 is SQVTM, CDR2 ANQGSEA. V dropped 7 bases and J dropped 2 bases, with 14 bases sitting between them. The CDR3 is CSALSGGNYGYTF. CDR3 nucleotide sequence: TGCAGCGCCCTGTCCGGAGGAAACTATGGCTACACCTTC.

The table lists this clonotype with many counts. The rearrangement joins TRBV5-1 to TRBJ1-1; D call uncertain. The CDR3 spans 13 residues. Germline V gene data show CDR1 as SGHRS and CDR2 as YFSETQ. Trimming took 1 base from V and 0 from J, leaving 4 bases between them. CDR3 sequence (DNA): TGCGCCAGCAGCTTGAGGGTGAACACTGAAGCTTTCTTT. It yields the protein CASSLRVNTEAFF.

For this clonotype: This sequence may be a read error, since a much larger clone differs from it by one base. This chain connects TRBV5-1 to TRBJ1-1, with a weak D call TRBD1 (6 bases). V shed 7 bases and J shed 8 bases, with 18 bases lying between them. Germline CDR1 is SGHRS and CDR2 is YFSETQ. The CDR3 totals 13 residues. The CDR3 sequence: CASEENREGEAFF. DNA for the CDR3: TGCGCCAGCGAAGAGAACAGGGAAGGAGAAGCTTTCTTT.

The chain couples TRBV20-1 to TRBJ2-1, with D possibly called TRBD1 or TRBD2 (5 bases each). Trimming took 4 bases from V and 0 from J, leaving 10 bases between them. Germline V gene sequence: CDR1 DFQATT, CDR2 SNEGSKA (reference sequence). CDR3 length: 14 amino acids. Here the CDR3 reads CSAKGTCSYNEQFF. The CDR3 coding sequence is TGCAGTGCTAAGGGGACCTGCTCCTACAATGAGCAGTTCTTC.

The sample holds a few counts of this clonotype. This chain joins TRBV5-1 and TRBJ2-1; D may correspond to TRBD1 or TRBD2 (6 bases each). Deletions cut 2 bases from V and 8 bases from J, with 20 bases between. Germline V gives CDR1 SGHRS, CDR2 YFSETQ. This CDR3 contains 16 residues. CDR3 sequence: CASSLSHGGPLDEQFF. The CDR3, as DNA: TGCGCCAGCAGCTTAAGCCACGGGGGCCCCTTGGATGAGCAGTTCTTC.

The sample holds many counts of this clonotype. This chain links TRBV2 with TRBJ2-5, with D tentatively TRBD2 (6 bases). This CDR3 has 14 amino acids. The germline V gene encodes CDR1 SNHLY and CDR2 FYNNEI. Trimming left V 6 bases short and J 3 bases short, with 14 bases between. The CDR3 DNA reads TGTGCCAGCAGCGGGCTGCGGGGAGAAGAGACCCAGTACTTC. Translated, it gives CASSGLRGEETQYF.

Of note for this clonotype: With a much larger clone just one base away, this may be a read error. The chain combines TRBV5-1 with TRBJ2-7; D remains unclear. The CDR3 covers 13 residues. The V end lost 7 bases, the J end lost 6 bases, and 17 bases lay between the germline ends. Germline V gene data show CDR1 as SGHRS and CDR2 as YFSETQ. CDR3 in DNA: TGCGCCAGCGGCCAAGGACCAGTGGGCGAGCAGTACTTC. Residues: CASGQGPVGEQYF.

This clonotype was counted a few times. The chain is built from TRBV18 and TRBJ2-7; TRBD1 agrees at 8 bases. Per germline, CDR1 KGHSH and CDR2 LQKENI. Trimming removed 3 bases from V and 3 bases from J; junction bases left unmatched: 4. The CDR3 sequence is 14 residues long. The CDR3, as DNA: TGTGCCAGCTCACCGGGACAGGATTTCTACGAGCAGTACTTC. Amino acids: CASSPGQDFYEQYF.

In the case of this clonotype: Lacking the conserved final phenylalanine or tryptophan, this CDR3 likely reflects a read error. V is TRBV28 and J is TRBJ2-7; 11 nucleotides line up with TRBD1. Per the germline V gene, CDR1 is MDHEN and CDR2 is SYDVKM. The CDR3 spans 15 residues. V shed 6 bases and J 0 bases; nucleotides not matched to a gene: 4. Here the CDR3 DNA reads TGTGCCAGCAGCTCCGGGACAGGGGGCTCCTACGAGCAGTACTGC. Amino acid sequence: CASSSGTGGSYEQYC.

This clonotype was counted only a few times. The rearrangement links TRBV7-9 to TRBJ1-4; D is unresolved. The CDR3 has 19 residues. Germline lookup yields CDR1 SEHNR and CDR2 FQNEAQ (reference sequence). V was clipped by 5 bases and J by 0 bases, with 22 bases between them. The CDR3 loop is CASSPGRAAIVATNEKLFF. The CDR3 DNA follows: TGTGCCAGCAGCCCCGGTCGTGCCGCTATAGTTGCAACTAATGAAAAACTGTTTTTT.

Of note for this clonotype: With a much larger clone just one base away, this may be a read error. Since the CDR3 does not end with the conserved phenylalanine or tryptophan, this likely comes from a read error. The chain employs TRBV6-6 and TRBJ1-1, with D unclear. CDR3 length: 11 residues. CDR1 is MNHNY, CDR2 SVGAGI, per germline (reference sequence). The ends were cut back, 3 bases at V and 7 bases at J, with 6 bases in the middle. The CDR3 coding sequence is TGTGCCAGCAGTTATTCCGGTGAAGCTTTCTCT. Amino acids: CASSYSGEAFS.